This T cell receptor beta chain stems from a study of blood T cell repertoires in COVID-19. Turning to the study itself: COVID-19 samples from acute and convalescent phases originated in the United States, Italy and Spain.

Repertoires were generated with immunoSEQ multiplex PCR, while TCRdb's copy carries only in-frame clones and drops some. The sample holds roughly 180,000 clones; around 89% are singletons and the top ten take about 4.1%. V was clipped by 11 bases and J by 5 bases; unmatched bases: 9. The germline CDR1 and CDR2 sequences are MDHEN and SYDVKM. The CDR3 length is 12 residues. V gene TRBV28 combines with J gene TRBJ2-7, with 7 bases that match TRBD1. The sequence was obtained from a woman aged 30 to 39 with acute or convalescent COVID-19. Sequencing was carried out using peripheral blood. The CDR3 DNA reads as TGTGCCGTATCGACAGGGAGCCACGAGCAGTACTTC. This translates into CAVSTGSHEQYF.